Each of the 11 T cell receptor beta chains below was sequenced from the same sample in a study of blood T cell repertoires in COVID-19 (TCRdb year 2020). Libraries were built with the immunoSEQ multiplex PCR assay. In TCRdb, the immuneACCESS table is reduced to in-frame sequences with V and J assigned. These tables do not hold every clone; where another copy was compared, an unresolved V gene accounts for under half, and the others remain unexplained. This sample has more than 150,000 clones in its table, and around 84% of those were observed once. In total, the top ten clones hold 14% of the sample. Sequencing was carried out using peripheral blood. These TCRs come from a man under 40 with active or convalescent COVID-19.

The chain employs TRBV10-2 and TRBJ2-3; the match to TRBD2 covers 8 bases. Germline V gives CDR1 WSHSY, CDR2 SAAADI. CDR3 size: 15 residues. Trimming at V came to 4 bases and at J to 4 bases, leaving 7 bases not matched to a gene. The CDR3 sequence is CASSAGGAQADTQYF. The CDR3 DNA is TGCGCCAGCAGTGCCGGGGGGGCGCAGGCAGATACGCAGTATTTT.

V and J are TRBV27 and TRBJ2-2; D is unresolved. V was shortened by 3 bases and J by 6 bases, with 8 bases between the two germline ends. The length of the CDR3 is 13 residues. Germline values: CDR1 MNHEY, CDR2 SMNVEV (reference sequence). The CDR3 region is CASSFQASGELFF. For the CDR3, the DNA is TGTGCCAGCAGTTTCCAGGCGTCCGGGGAGCTGTTTTTT.

With respect to this clone: Other DNA variants within this sample encode the same CDR3. The chain is built from TRBV4-1 and TRBJ1-5, with 8 nucleotides matching TRBD1. Germline-derived CDR1 and CDR2 are MGHRA and YSYEKL. The ends lost 0 bases at V and 6 bases at J; junction bases unmatched: 4. The length of the CDR3 is 15 residues. This CDR3 is CASSQDGQGSQPQHF. CDR3 coding DNA: TGCGCCAGCAGCCAAGATGGACAGGGAAGTCAGCCCCAGCATTTT.

Comment on this clone: The CDR3 does not end in the conserved phenylalanine or tryptophan, so this is likely a read error. The limits of the CDR3 on the DNA are not certain, so only TCRdb's listed CDR3 is given. This sequence joins TRBV12-5 and TRBJ2-7; the D segment call TRBD1 is taken from the table without a DNA check. Germline V lookup: CDR1 LGHNT, CDR2 FRNRAP. The CDR3 sequence runs 12 residues, both termini included. The CDR3 protein is CASGLSTGGRVN.

The J gene is TRBJ2-3, the V gene TRBV5-1; 10 nucleotides line up with TRBD1. V shed 0 bases, J shed 3 bases, and the junction held 4 bases outside the gene matches. From germline, CDR1 is SGHRS and CDR2 YFSETQ. CDR3 length equals 16 residues. The CDR3 nucleotides are TGCGCCAGCAGCTTGGGGGACAGGGGTTGGACAGATACGCAGTATTTT. It specifies CASSLGDRGWTDTQYF. The full variable domain, rest sourced from reference TRBV5-1 and TRBJ2-3, is KAGVTQTPRYLIKTRGQQVTLSCSPISGHRSVSWYQQTPGQGLQFLFEYFSETQRNKGNFPGRFSGRQFSNSRSEMNVSTLELGDSALYLCASSLGDRGWTDTQYFGPGTRLTVL.

The CDR3 nucleotides read TGTGCCAGCAGCTTACAAACAGGGGGGCGTAATGAGCAGTTCTTC. Translating it yields CASSLQTGGRNEQFF. This sequence joins TRBV11-2 and TRBJ2-1; 8 nucleotides align to TRBD1. The V gene's germline CDR1 is SGHAT and CDR2 FQNNGV. The junction had 7 bases not matched to a gene; V was cut back by 2 bases and J by 7 bases. The CDR3 is made up of 15 amino acids.

V and J are TRBV2 and TRBJ2-3; 9 bases are a match to TRBD1. V shed 6 bases and J 3 bases; nucleotides not matched to a gene: 10. The germline V gene encodes CDR1 SNHLY and CDR2 FYNNEI. This CDR3 has 16 residues. The DNA for the CDR3 is TGTGCCAGCAGGAGGTCGGGACAGGGTTATACAGATACGCAGTATTTT. This codes for CASRRSGQGYTDTQYF.

This clone has a single count. The V call is TRBV24-1, the J call TRBJ1-1; possible D gene TRBD1, 5 bases. There are 16 residues in the CDR3. V was clipped by 2 bases and J by 3 bases, with 15 bases between them. Germline CDR1 reads KGHDR; CDR2 reads SFDVKD. The CDR3 region is CATSDSGAGADTEAFF. The CDR3 DNA reads as TGTGCCACCAGTGATTCTGGGGCGGGAGCTGACACTGAAGCTTTCTTT.

The chain carries TRBV21-1 and TRBJ1-6; the table's D gene call, TRBD1, was not cross checked with the DNA. TRBV21-1 is described as a pseudogene. The CDR3 has 18 amino acids. CDR3 residues: CASSKRPGVGQRNSPLHF. The CDR3 DNA is TGTGCCAGCAGCAAACGGCCGGGTGTTGGACAACGCAATTCACCCCTCCACTTT.

V usage is TRBV5-1 and J usage is TRBJ2-3, with TRBD1 matching over 8 bases. The CDR3 is made up of 16 amino acids. The V gene's germline CDR1 is SGHRS and CDR2 YFSETQ. The V and J ends lost 4 bases and 2 bases, in that order; junction bases with no gene match: 9. The CDR3: CASSRLGQGATDTQYF. The CDR3 nucleotides are TGCGCCAGCAGCCGGTTGGGGCAGGGGGCCACAGATACGCAGTATTTT.

The rearrangement links TRBV7-3 to TRBJ2-1; 12 nucleotides agree with TRBD2. Germline V gives CDR1 SGHTA, CDR2 FQGTGA. CDR3 length: 13 residues. V trimming: 5 bases; J trimming: 9 bases; junction bases outside the gene matches: 2. DNA for the CDR3: TGTGCCAGCAGCCTAGCGGGGGGGGGTGAGCAGTTCTTC. Protein product: CASSLAGGGEQFF.